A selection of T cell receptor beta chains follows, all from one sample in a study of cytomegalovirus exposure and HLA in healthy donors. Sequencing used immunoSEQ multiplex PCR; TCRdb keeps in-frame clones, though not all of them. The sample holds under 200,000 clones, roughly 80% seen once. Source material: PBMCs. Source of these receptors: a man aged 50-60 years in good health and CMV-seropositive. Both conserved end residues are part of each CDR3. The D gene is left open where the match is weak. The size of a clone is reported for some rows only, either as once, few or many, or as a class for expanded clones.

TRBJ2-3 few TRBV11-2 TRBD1 TGTGCCAGCAGCTCCCAGCCAGACAGGGATTATAAGGGTACGCAGTGTTTT CASSSQPDRDYKGTQCF
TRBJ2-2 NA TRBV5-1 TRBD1 TGCGCCAGCAGGTATCGGACAGGGAACACCGGGGAGCTGTTTTTT CASRYRTGNTGELFF
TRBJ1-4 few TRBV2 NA TGTGCCAGCAGTGAAGGACAGAATGAAAAACTGTTTTTT CASSEGQNEKLFF
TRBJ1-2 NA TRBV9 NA TGTGCCAGCAGTGTGGACAGAAACTATGGCTACACCTTC CASSVDRNYGYTF
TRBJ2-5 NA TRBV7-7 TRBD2 TGTGCTAGCAGCTTGGGACTAGCGGGAGTAGGAGAGACCCAGTACTTC CASSLGLAGVGETQYF
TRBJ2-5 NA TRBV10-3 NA TGTGCCATCAGTGTTGGCGGGAACCAAGAGACCCAGTACTTC CAISVGGNQETQYF
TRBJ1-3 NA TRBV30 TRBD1 TGTGCCTGGACCCGGGACAGGGTGAGGACCTCTGGAAACACCATATATTTT CAWTRDRVRTSGNTIYF
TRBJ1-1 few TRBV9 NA TGTGCCAGCAGCGCAGGGGAAAGGACTGAAGCTTTCTTT CASSAGERTEAFF
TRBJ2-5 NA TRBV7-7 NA TGTGCTAGCAGCTTACGAGGGTTAGGGGAGACCCAGTACTTC CASSLRGLGETQYF
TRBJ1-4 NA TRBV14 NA TGTGCCAGCAGCCAAACAATCACAGTCGGCAATGAAAAACTGTTTTTT CASSQTITVGNEKLFF
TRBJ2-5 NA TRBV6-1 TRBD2 TGTGCCAGCAGTGAAGCCTGGGGAGGGAAAGAGACCCAGTACTTC CASSEAWGGKETQYF
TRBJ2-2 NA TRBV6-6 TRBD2 TGTGCCAGCAGTTACATGACTAGCGAAACCGGGGAGCTGTTTTTT CASSYMTSETGELFF
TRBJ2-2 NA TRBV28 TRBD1 TGTGCCAGCAGGGGGACAGGGAACACCGGGGAGCTGTTTTTT CASRGTGNTGELFF
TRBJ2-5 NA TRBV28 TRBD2 TGTGCCAGCACCTCCTGGACTAGCGGAGAGACCCAGTACTTC CASTSWTSGETQYF
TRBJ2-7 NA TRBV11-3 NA TGTGCCAGCAGCTTTACCCAGGGATCCGAGCAGTACTTC CASSFTQGSEQYF
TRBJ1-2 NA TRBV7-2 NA TGTGCCAGCAGCTTAGGCCAGGGCTATGGCTACACCTTC CASSLGQGYGYTF
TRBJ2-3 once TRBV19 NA TGTGCCAGTAGTAAGGAGGGGAGCACAGATACGCAGTATTTT CASSKEGSTDTQYF
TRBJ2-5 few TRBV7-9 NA TGTGCCAGCAGCTTAGTAGGGGGGACCCAGTACTTC CASSLVGGTQYF
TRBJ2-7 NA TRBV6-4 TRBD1 TGTGCCAGCAGTGCCCGGGACAGCCCTCCCAAAACCTCTACCTTCTACGAGCAGTACTTC CASSARDSPPKTSTFYEQYF
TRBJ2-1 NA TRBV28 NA TGTGCCAGCAGTTTAACTACCGGAGGTCGTAATGAGCAGTTCTTC CASSLTTGGRNEQFF
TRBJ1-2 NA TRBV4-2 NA TGTGCCAGCAGCCAAGCCCCTAGCTATGGCTACACCTTC CASSQAPSYGYTF
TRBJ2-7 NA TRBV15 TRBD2 TGTGCCACCAGCAGCGAAGGACTAGCGGGAGCGGGCGAGCAGTACTTC CATSSEGLAGAGEQYF
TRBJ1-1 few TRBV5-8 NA TGTGCCAGCAGTAGGGCCTCGGGGGCTGAAGCTTTCTTT CASSRASGAEAFF
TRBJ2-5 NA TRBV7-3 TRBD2 TGTGCCAGCAGCTTATACGGGAGGGCCACGGAGACCCAGTACTTC CASSLYGRATETQYF
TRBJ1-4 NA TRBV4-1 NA TGCGCCAGCAGCCAAGCGGAGGAACCGGGCGAAAAACTGTTTTTT CASSQAEEPGEKLFF